Each of the 12 T cell receptor beta chains below was sequenced from the same sample in a study of shared clonotypes between healthy human individuals. Naivety among CD8 cells was defined by CD45RO negativity and positive CCR7 selection, thereby excluding terminally differentiated effector memory CD45RA+ cells. The table came from immunoSEQ multiplex PCR; TCRdb's copy has only in-frame clones and leaves some out. Of 1.5 million to 2.5 million clones in the sample, approximately 95% were seen once. Sequencing used naive CD8+ T cells sorted from blood. The receptors were gathered from a man younger than 35 in good health.

Remarks on this clone: This sample also contains other DNA sequences that code for the same CDR3. The chain employs TRBV4-3 and TRBJ1-1, with unresolved D. The V gene lost 0 bases and the J gene lost 1 base, with 3 bases spanning the gap. The CDR3 contains 13 residues. Germline V gene lookup returns CDR1 LGHNA and CDR2 YSLEER. As DNA, the CDR3 is TGCGCCAGCAGCCAAGATAGGAACACTGAAGCTTTCTTT. Translated: CASSQDRNTEAFF.

The chain uses TRBV27 and TRBJ2-1; TRBD2 aligns across 9 bases. V was clipped by 3 bases and J by 9 bases; unmatched bases: 6. The CDR3 has 14 residues. Looked up from germline, CDR1 is MNHEY and CDR2 is SMNVEV (reference sequence). CDR3 amino acids: CASSFVREGGEQFF. In DNA form, the CDR3 reads TGTGCCAGCAGTTTTGTGCGGGAGGGAGGTGAGCAGTTCTTC.

This chain links TRBV21-1 with TRBJ2-7; TRBD1 is taken as the D call from the table, unchecked against the DNA. TRBV21-1 is recorded as a pseudogene. The CDR3 covers 18 residues. CDR3 in amino acids: CASSKALLGQAMGYEQYF. In DNA form, the CDR3 reads TGTGCCAGCAGCAAAGCGCTATTGGGACAGGCGATGGGGTACGAGCAGTACTTC.

The V call is TRBV11-2, the J call TRBJ2-7; D is possibly TRBD1 (6 bases). Trimming removed 5 bases at V and 1 base at J, with 15 bases between. Germline CDR1 is SGHAT and CDR2 is FQNNGV. This CDR3 region has 15 residues. DNA of the CDR3: TGTGCCAGCAGCGGGGGCCGACGGGATTCCTACGAGCAGTACTTC. Translating it yields CASSGGRRDSYEQYF.

This clone was observed a single time. J is TRBJ2-5 and V is TRBV4-2; 8 nucleotides agree with TRBD1. V lost 3 bases and J lost 1; bases outside the gene matches: 7. The CDR3 spans 16 residues. The germline gives CDR1 LGHNA, CDR2 YNFKEQ. The CDR3 coding sequence is TGTGCCAGCAGCCAGGACCGACAGGGGCTCCAAGAGACCCAGTACTTC. It codes for CASSQDRQGLQETQYF.

This chain connects TRBV10-1 to TRBJ1-5; 8 nucleotides match TRBD1. Germline lookup yields CDR1 WNHNN and CDR2 SYGVQD (reference sequence). The CDR3 consists of 15 residues. The junction had 13 bases not matched to a gene; V was cut back by 7 bases and J by 8 bases. CDR3 DNA: TGCGCCAGCAACTTGGACAGGGCTTCTGTAAAGCCCCAGCATTTT. It codes for CASNLDRASVKPQHF.

V gene TRBV14 combines with J gene TRBJ2-2, with D perhaps being TRBD1 or TRBD2 (5 bases each). Between the trimmed V and J ends, which lost 4 bases and 7 bases, there was a span of 19 bases. The CDR3 runs to 16 residues. The germline V gene has CDR1 SGHDN and CDR2 FVKESK. The CDR3 spells CASSLRWGSGDGELFF. Here the CDR3 DNA reads TGTGCCAGCAGCCTGAGGTGGGGGTCCGGTGACGGGGAGCTGTTTTTT.

In regard to this clone: Other DNA sequences from this sample encode an identical CDR3 as well. This sequence joins TRBV10-3 and TRBJ2-7; no clear D. The ends were cut back, 4 bases at V and 4 bases at J, with 11 bases in the middle. CDR3 length equals 13 residues. Germline lookup yields CDR1 ENHRY and CDR2 SYGVKD. For the CDR3, the DNA is TGTGCCATCAGTGTAGGGCAGACGTACGAGCAGTACTTC. Translated, it gives CAISVGQTYEQYF.

In its sample, this clone was seen once. The chain uses TRBV27 and TRBJ1-1; the D is unclear. Looked up from germline, CDR1 is MNHEY and CDR2 is SMNVEV (reference sequence). There are 14 residues in the CDR3. Trimming removed 2 bases from V and 2 bases from J, with 9 bases in between. This chain's CDR3 is CASSLNPLNTEAFF. In DNA form, the CDR3 reads TGTGCCAGCAGTTTAAACCCCCTTAACACTGAAGCTTTCTTT.

About this clone itself: This sample includes further DNA sequences coding for the same CDR3. This sequence joins TRBV6-5 and TRBJ2-1, with TRBD2 matching 8 bases. Germline V CDR1 and CDR2: MNHEY, SVGAGI. Trimming at V came to 2 bases and at J to 4 bases, leaving 7 bases not matched to a gene. The CDR3 consists of 16 residues. The CDR3 loop reads CASSYDPSGSYNEQFF. The CDR3 coding sequence is TGTGCCAGCAGTTACGACCCTAGCGGGTCTTACAATGAGCAGTTCTTC.

About this clone itself: The sample holds other DNA sequences that translate to the same CDR3. The chain carries TRBV27 and TRBJ2-1; D uncertain. CDR1 and CDR2 (germline): MNHEY, SMNVEV (reference sequence). The CDR3 runs to 14 residues. The V end lost 2 bases, the J end lost 0 bases, and 5 bases lay between the germline ends. The CDR3 loop reads CASSLQDSYNEQFF. CDR3 DNA: TGTGCCAGCAGTTTACAGGACTCCTACAATGAGCAGTTCTTC.

The CDR3 nucleotides are TGCAGCGCCCCCGGACAGGACGGGGCCACCACCTTC. Residues: CSAPGQDGATTF. J is TRBJ1-2 and V is TRBV29-1; TRBD1 matches 7 bases. The CDR3 has 12 amino acids. J gave up 13 bases and V 7 bases, and 15 bases lay outside the gene matches. Germline values: CDR1 SQVTM, CDR2 ANQGSEA.